One sample yielded the 21 T cell receptor beta chains listed below, sequenced in a study of beta chain features in type 1 diabetes. The antigens of these receptors remain unknown. General study results and limits: Type 1 diabetes patients had moderately but significantly shorter TCRB CDR3s in all four CD4+ subsets.

Expressed TCRB transcripts got sequenced, as all isolated RNA was reverse transcribed. Clones were read by immunoSEQ multiplex PCR, and TCRdb kept only the in-frame ones, dropping some. Found here are under 850,000 clones, around 15% of them singletons; the top ten hold 0.02% to 0.025%. The material sequenced was naive CD4+ T cells from blood. All receptors come from a young man with type 1 diabetes.

This chain connects TRBV25-1 to TRBJ1-1, with no clear D. The V end was cut by 5 bases, the J end by 5 bases, with 9 bases between. This CDR3 is built from 12 residues. The V gene's germline CDR1 is MGHDK and CDR2 SYGVNS. In nucleotides, the CDR3 is TGTGCCAGCAGTTTAGGGCGGACTGAAGCTTTCTTT. Its translation is CASSLGRTEAFF.

The J gene is TRBJ1-2, the V gene TRBV5-4, with 9 bases identical to TRBD1. CDR1 is SGHNT, CDR2 YYREEE, per germline (reference sequence). V gave up 6 bases and J gave up 4 bases; unmatched junction bases: 4. This CDR3 contains 13 residues. The CDR3 nucleotides read TGTGCCAGCACCTGGACAGGGGCCTATGGCTACACCTTC. Translated, it gives CASTWTGAYGYTF. Supplemented by reference TRBV5-4 and TRBJ1-2, the full variable domain reads ETGVTQSPTHLIKTRGQQVTLRCSSQSGHNTVSWYQQALGQGPQFIFQYYREEENGRGNFPPRFSGLQFPNYSSELNVNALELDDSALYLCASTWTGAYGYTFGSGTRLTVV.

This clone was detected only a few times. The chain recombines TRBV7-9 with TRBJ1-1; D is undetermined. The CDR3 loop spans 13 amino acids. The V end was cut by 4 bases, the J end by 4 bases, with 10 bases between. Per the germline V gene, CDR1 is SEHNR and CDR2 is FQNEAQ (reference sequence). Here the CDR3 DNA reads TGTGCCAGCAGCTCCTCGGAAGGCACTGAAGCTTTCTTT. It yields the protein CASSSSEGTEAFF.

This rearrangement joins TRBV6-1 to TRBJ2-3; D possibly corresponds to TRBD1 (5 bases). V lost 8 bases to trimming and J lost 1 base, with 7 bases between them. The CDR3 consists of 12 residues. The germline V gene encodes CDR1 MNHNS and CDR2 SASEGT. The CDR3 protein is CASGAGTDTQYF. The CDR3 DNA reads TGTGCCAGCGGGGCAGGCACAGATACGCAGTATTTT.

This rearrangement joins TRBV28 to TRBJ2-3; perhaps TRBD1 as D (5 bases). Per the germline V gene, CDR1 is MDHEN and CDR2 is SYDVKM. CDR3 length: 14 amino acids. Trimming removed 3 bases at V and 1 base at J, with 8 bases between. The CDR3 is CASSFSRGTDTQYF. The CDR3 DNA reads TGTGCCAGCAGTTTCTCCAGGGGCACAGATACGCAGTATTTT.

This rearrangement joins TRBV7-9 to TRBJ2-3; D is ambiguous. Trimming cost V 1 base and J 3 bases, with 11 bases left between them. CDR1 is SEHNR, CDR2 FQNEAQ, per germline (reference sequence). CDR3 length: 15 residues. CDR3 loop: CASSLEATRTDTQYF. DNA of the CDR3: TGTGCCAGCAGCTTAGAAGCGACAAGGACAGATACGCAGTATTTT.

This rearrangement joins TRBV30 to TRBJ2-3, with 8 bases aligning to TRBD1. Germline V gene data show CDR1 as GTSNPN and CDR2 as SVGIG (reference sequence). Trimming cost V 4 bases and J 10 bases; bases outside gene matches: 13. The CDR3 sequence is 14 residues long. The CDR3 reads CAWKPGTGQIPQYF. The CDR3 bases are TGTGCCTGGAAGCCTGGGACAGGACAAATACCGCAGTATTTT.

V is TRBV7-2 and J is TRBJ2-7, with unresolved D. Trimming pared 1 base from V and 0 bases from J, leaving 7 bases between. In germline, CDR1 is SGHTA, CDR2 FQGNSA. CDR3 length equals 14 residues. The CDR3 nucleotides are TGTGCCAGCAGCTTAGTGGCCGCCTCCTACGAGCAGTACTTC. Its protein is CASSLVAASYEQYF.

This clone has a single count. This rearrangement joins TRBV6-1 to TRBJ2-3, with TRBD2 matching over 10 bases. The CDR3 contains 16 residues. The V gene end was trimmed by 4 bases and the J gene end by 4 bases; junction bases not matched to a gene: 8. Per the germline V gene, CDR1 is MNHNS and CDR2 is SASEGT. CDR3 nucleotide sequence: TGTGCCAGCAGTGCTGGTCTAGCGGGGGCGGCAGATACGCAGTATTTT. Encoded protein: CASSAGLAGAADTQYF.

The V call is TRBV30, the J call TRBJ2-5; D perhaps matches TRBD1 (5 bases). This CDR3 comprises 13 residues. Trimming stripped 1 base from V and 4 bases from J, with 10 bases between. Per germline, CDR1 GTSNPN and CDR2 SVGIG (reference sequence). DNA for the CDR3: TGTGCCTGGAGTGCTGGGGCCCTAGAGACCCAGTACTTC. Residues: CAWSAGALETQYF.

CDR3 in amino acids: CASSLMEGLDEKLFF. The CDR3 DNA reads as TGTGCCAGCAGCTTGATGGAGGGGTTGGATGAAAAACTGTTTTTT. The J gene is TRBJ1-4, the V gene TRBV7-9, with D perhaps TRBD1 (5 bases). The CDR3 has 15 amino acids. Trimming took off 3 bases at V and 6 bases at J, with 14 bases between the two ends. Germline loops: CDR1 SEHNR, CDR2 FQNEAQ (reference sequence).

This clone was observed a handful of times. V gene TRBV15 combines with J gene TRBJ2-7; possibly TRBD1 or TRBD2 for D (5 bases each). With 5 bases removed from V and 3 bases from J, the gap between germline ends came to 11 bases. This CDR3 is built from 13 residues. Germline assignment: CDR1 LNHNV and CDR2 YYDKDF (reference sequence). The CDR3 sequence is CATSPRGHYEQYF. In nucleotides, the CDR3 is TGTGCCACCAGCCCTCGGGGCCACTACGAGCAGTACTTC.

J is TRBJ2-1 and V is TRBV6-6; D not certain. Trimming removed 0 bases from V and 6 bases from J, with 9 bases in between. There are 14 residues in the CDR3. Germline lookup yields CDR1 MNHNY and CDR2 SVGAGI (reference sequence). In nucleotides, the CDR3 is TGTGCCAGCAGTTACTCCAAGCCTAGCAATGAGCAGTTCTTC. This encodes CASSYSKPSNEQFF.

This chain connects TRBV7-9 to TRBJ1-1; D ambiguous. V dropped 5 bases and J dropped 0 bases, with 13 bases sitting between them. This CDR3 has 15 residues. Germline values: CDR1 SEHNR, CDR2 FQNEAQ (reference sequence). The CDR3 loop reads CASSPSRKMNTEAFF. CDR3 in DNA: TGTGCCAGCAGCCCCAGTCGGAAAATGAACACTGAAGCTTTCTTT.

Only a few counts were recorded for this clone. The rearrangement uses TRBV7-2 and TRBJ1-1, with TRBD1 matching over 7 bases. Germline CDR1 reads SGHTA; CDR2 reads FQGNSA. The junction had 12 bases not matched to a gene; V was cut back by 5 bases and J by 0 bases. The CDR3 runs to 17 residues. The CDR3 region is CASSPRRDSVMNTEAFF. The DNA of the CDR3 is TGTGCCAGCAGCCCACGACGGGACAGCGTAATGAACACTGAAGCTTTCTTT.

J is TRBJ2-5 and V is TRBV5-6; D may be TRBD1 (6 bases). This CDR3 has 15 amino acids. Trimming left V 4 bases short and J 2 bases short, with 15 bases between. Germline CDR1 and CDR2: SGHDT and YYEEEE. Written as DNA, the CDR3 is TGTGCCAGCAGCCCCCTGACAGGATCTCAAGAGACCCAGTACTTC. This encodes CASSPLTGSQETQYF.

This clone showed up just a few times. This chain links TRBV19 with TRBJ1-2, with 9 bases aligning to TRBD1. The germline CDR1 and CDR2 sequences are LNHDA and SQIVND (reference sequence). CDR3 length equals 15 residues. The V and J ends lost 1 base and 6 bases, in that order; junction bases with no gene match: 6. The CDR3 sequence: CASSIGTGDFDGYTF. CDR3 bases: TGTGCCAGTAGTATAGGGACAGGGGATTTCGATGGCTACACCTTC.

This clone has just a few counts. This rearrangement joins TRBV11-1 to TRBJ1-1; D remains ambiguous. The V and J ends lost 5 bases and 4 bases respectively, with 20 bases between them. Germline-derived CDR1 and CDR2 are SGHAT and FQDESV (reference sequence). CDR3 length equals 16 residues. The CDR3 DNA reads as TGTGCCAGCAGCGGCGCGCCGGGGTGGGAGGGCACTGAAGCTTTCTTT. It specifies CASSGAPGWEGTEAFF.

The rearrangement links TRBV5-4 to TRBJ2-7, with TRBD1 matching 7 bases. J was trimmed by 2 bases and V by 3 bases; bases with no gene match: 8. CDR1 and CDR2 (germline): SGHNT, YYREEE (reference sequence). This CDR3 has 15 residues. The CDR3 spells CASSSGTAYPYEQYF. DNA for the CDR3: TGTGCCAGCAGCTCCGGGACAGCCTACCCCTACGAGCAGTACTTC.

This clone was counted a few times. The rearrangement uses TRBV2 and TRBJ2-3; D is unresolved. The germline V gene has CDR1 SNHLY and CDR2 FYNNEI. This CDR3 has 13 residues. V lost 4 bases and J 6 bases, leaving 11 bases between the germline ends. The CDR3 DNA reads as TGTGCCAGCAGTGTGATCCCCGGGGATACGCAGTATTTT. Encoded protein: CASSVIPGDTQYF.

This clone has more than one count but fewer than ten. The rearrangement uses TRBV5-1 and TRBJ1-2; TRBD1 agrees at 11 bases. The CDR3 length is 15 residues. After removal of 4 bases from V and 6 bases from J, the junction contained 8 bases not matched to a gene. Germline values: CDR1 SGHRS, CDR2 YFSETQ. CDR3 DNA sequence: TGCGCCAGCAGCATAGGACAGGGGGCGTCTCATGGCTACACCTTC. Amino acid sequence: CASSIGQGASHGYTF.